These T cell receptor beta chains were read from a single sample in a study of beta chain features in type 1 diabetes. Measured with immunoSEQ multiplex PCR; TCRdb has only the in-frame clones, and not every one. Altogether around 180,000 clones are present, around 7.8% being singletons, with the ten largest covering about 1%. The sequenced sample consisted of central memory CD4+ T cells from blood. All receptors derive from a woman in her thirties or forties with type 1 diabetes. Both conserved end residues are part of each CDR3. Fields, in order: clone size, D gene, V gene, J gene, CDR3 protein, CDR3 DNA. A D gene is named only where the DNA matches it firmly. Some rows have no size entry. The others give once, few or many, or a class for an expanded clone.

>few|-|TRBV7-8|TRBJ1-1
CASSHDHDREAFF
TGTGCCAGCAGCCATGATCACGACAGGGAAGCTTTCTTT
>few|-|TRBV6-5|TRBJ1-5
CASSYNGQSNQPQHF
TGTGCCAGCAGTTATAATGGACAGAGCAATCAGCCCCAGCATTTT
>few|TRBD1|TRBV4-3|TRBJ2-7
CASSQLPGTGDYEQYF
TGCGCCAGCAGCCAGCTGCCCGGGACAGGGGATTACGAGCAGTACTTC
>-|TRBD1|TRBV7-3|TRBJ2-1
CASSLGQNNNEQFF
TGTGCCAGCAGCTTGGGACAGAACAACAATGAGCAGTTCTTC
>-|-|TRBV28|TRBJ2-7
CASKRAREQYF
TGTGCCAGCAAGAGGGCTCGCGAGCAGTACTTC
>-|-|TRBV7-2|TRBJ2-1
CASSPLEGAGNEQFF
TGTGCCAGCAGCCCGCTAGAGGGGGCGGGGAATGAGCAGTTCTTC
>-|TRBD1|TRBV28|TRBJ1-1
CASTQKGQRTREAFF
TGTGCCAGCACCCAAAAGGGACAGCGAACTAGAGAAGCTTTCTTT
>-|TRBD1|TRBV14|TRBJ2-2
CASSPRTGFAGELFF
TGTGCCAGCAGCCCCCGGACAGGGTTCGCCGGGGAGCTGTTTTTT
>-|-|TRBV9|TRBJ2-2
CASSPSNTGELFF
TGTGCCAGCAGCCCTAGTAACACCGGGGAGCTGTTTTTT
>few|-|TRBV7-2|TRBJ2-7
CASRPSSRSSYEQYF
TGTGCCAGCAGGCCTAGCAGCCGGAGCTCCTACGAGCAGTACTTC
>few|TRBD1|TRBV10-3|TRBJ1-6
CAISDGRTGVNSPLHF
TGTGCCATCAGTGATGGGAGGACAGGGGTGAATTCACCCCTCCACTTT
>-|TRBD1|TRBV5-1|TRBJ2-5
CASSRQQGEAETQYF
TGCGCCAGCAGCCGGCAGCAGGGGGAAGCAGAGACCCAGTACTTC
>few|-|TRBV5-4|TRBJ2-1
CASRDSSRSYNEQFF
TGTGCCAGCAGGGACAGTTCTCGCTCCTACAATGAGCAGTTCTTC
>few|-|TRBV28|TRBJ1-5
CASSWPGNQPQHF
TGTGCCAGCAGTTGGCCGGGGAATCAGCCCCAGCATTTT
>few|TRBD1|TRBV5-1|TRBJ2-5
CASSLRGQGALETQYF
TGCGCCAGCAGCTTGAGGGGACAGGGGGCTTTGGAGACCCAGTACTTC
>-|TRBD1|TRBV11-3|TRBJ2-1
CASSLGGTGSDEQFF
TGTGCCAGCAGCTTGGGTGGGACAGGGTCCGATGAGCAGTTCTTC
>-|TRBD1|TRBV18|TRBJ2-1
CASSPPGQGSGNEQFF
TGTGCCAGCTCACCCCCGGGACAGGGGTCAGGGAATGAGCAGTTCTTC
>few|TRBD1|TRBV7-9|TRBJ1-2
CASSSQGQGRFVYTF
TGTGCCAGCAGCTCGCAGGGACAGGGTCGTTTTGTCTACACCTTC
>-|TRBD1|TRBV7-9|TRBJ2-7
CASSPGQGPYEQYF
TGTGCCAGCAGCCCGGGACAGGGTCCCTACGAGCAGTACTTC
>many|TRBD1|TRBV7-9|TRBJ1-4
CASSLTGARGEKLFF
TGTGCCAGCAGCCTGACAGGGGCCCGGGGGGAAAAACTGTTTTTT
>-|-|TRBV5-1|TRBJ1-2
CASSLATGLNYGYTF
TGCGCCAGCAGCCTCGCGACAGGCCTTAACTATGGCTACACCTTC
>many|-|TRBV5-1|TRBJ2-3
CASSLAGGGLGDTQYF
TGCGCCAGCAGCTTGGCTGGGGGAGGCCTAGGGGATACGCAGTATTTT
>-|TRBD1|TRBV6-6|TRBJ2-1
CASSSAGTGYNEQFF
TGTGCCAGCAGTTCCGCCGGGACAGGGTACAATGAGCAGTTCTTC
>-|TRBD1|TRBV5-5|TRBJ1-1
CASSEQGKAFF
TGTGCCAGCAGCGAACAGGGGAAAGCTTTCTTT
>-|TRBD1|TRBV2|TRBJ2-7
CASIRDRSPEQYF
TGTGCCAGCATCCGGGACAGGTCCCCCGAGCAGTACTTC
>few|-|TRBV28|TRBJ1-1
CASRSPTVNTEAFF
TGTGCCAGCAGATCCCCTACAGTAAACACTGAAGCTTTCTTT
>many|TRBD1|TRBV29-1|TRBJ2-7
CSVSHRGPPYEQYF
TGCAGCGTTTCCCACAGGGGGCCGCCCTACGAGCAGTACTTC
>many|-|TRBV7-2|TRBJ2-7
CASSLSSYEQYF
TGTGCCAGCAGCTTGAGCTCCTACGAGCAGTACTTC
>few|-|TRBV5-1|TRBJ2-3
CASRAWGEKTDTQYF
TGCGCCAGCAGAGCTTGGGGGGAGAAGACAGATACGCAGTATTTT
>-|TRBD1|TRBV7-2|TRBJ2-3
CASSRTGADTQYF
TGTGCCAGCAGCCGAACAGGGGCAGATACGCAGTATTTT
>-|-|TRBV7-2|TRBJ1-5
CASRQTSVSNQPQHF
TGTGCCAGCAGGCAAACCAGCGTTAGCAATCAGCCCCAGCATTTT
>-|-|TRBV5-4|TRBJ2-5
CASSLMQGSGETQYF
TGTGCCAGCAGCTTGATGCAGGGCAGTGGAGAGACCCAGTACTTC
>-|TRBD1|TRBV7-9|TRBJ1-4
CASSLVPGQGIEKLFF
TGTGCCAGCAGCTTAGTGCCGGGACAGGGAATCGAAAAACTGTTTTTT
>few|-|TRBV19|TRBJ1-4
CATTSDSSEKLFF
TGTGCCACTACTTCGGACAGTAGCGAAAAACTGTTTTTT
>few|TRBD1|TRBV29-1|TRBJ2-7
CSVGGTGLSYEQYF
TGCAGCGTTGGAGGGACAGGGCTCTCCTACGAGCAGTACTTC
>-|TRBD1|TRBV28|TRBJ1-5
CASRPGTGVIQPQHF
TGTGCCAGCAGGCCCGGGACAGGGGTGATTCAGCCCCAGCATTTT
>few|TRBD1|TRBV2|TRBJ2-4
CASSALDRVPNIQYF
TGTGCCAGCAGTGCCCTGGACAGGGTCCCAAACATTCAGTACTTC
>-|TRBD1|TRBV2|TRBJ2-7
CASRGSQGLYEQYF
TGTGCCAGCAGGGGTTCACAGGGGTTGTACGAGCAGTACTTC